The present T cell receptor beta chain was sequenced within a study of T cells in localized non-small cell lung cancer. Study conclusions and caveats: Higher blood T cell density tracked longer overall survival. Heterogeneity is still possible, as just one tumor region was sequenced. Within adjacent lung there appeared a median 57 of the top 100 tumor clones. Peak T cell clonality was found in uninvolved adjacent lung, exceeding tumor.

Repertoires were generated with immunoSEQ multiplex PCR, while TCRdb's copy carries only in-frame clones and drops some. The data show 35,000 to 45,000 clones, more than 70% seen once. The CDR3 totals 18 residues. V was shortened by 4 bases and J by 3 bases, with 25 bases between the two germline ends. The germline V gene has CDR1 LGHNA and CDR2 YNFKEQ. Note on this clone: Antigen unknown.

The gene calls are TRBV4-2 and TRBJ2-7, with D unresolved. The sequence was collected from a female donor aged 60 or older with stage I squamous cell lung carcinoma. This specimen was peripheral blood, taken before any cancer treatment. The CDR3 nucleotides are TGTGCCAGCAGCCGCAGTCCTAGATCCGAAACGTCGGTCTACGAGCAGTACTTC. Amino acids: CASSRSPRSETSVYEQYF.